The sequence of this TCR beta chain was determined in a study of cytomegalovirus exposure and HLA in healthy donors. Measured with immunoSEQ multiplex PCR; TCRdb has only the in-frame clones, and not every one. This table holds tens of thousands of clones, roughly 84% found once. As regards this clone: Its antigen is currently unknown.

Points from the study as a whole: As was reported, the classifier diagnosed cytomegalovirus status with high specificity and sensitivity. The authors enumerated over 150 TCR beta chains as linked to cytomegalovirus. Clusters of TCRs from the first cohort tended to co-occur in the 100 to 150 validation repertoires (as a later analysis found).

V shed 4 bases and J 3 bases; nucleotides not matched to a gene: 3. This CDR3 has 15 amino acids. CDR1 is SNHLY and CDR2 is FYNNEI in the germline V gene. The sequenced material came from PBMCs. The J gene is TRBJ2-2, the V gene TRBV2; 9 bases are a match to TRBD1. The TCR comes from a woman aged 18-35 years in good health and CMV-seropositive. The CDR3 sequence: CASSAQGADTGELFF. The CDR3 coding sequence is TGTGCCAGCAGTGCACAGGGGGCGGACACCGGGGAGCTGTTTTTT.